The source of this TCR beta chain is a study of blood T cell repertoires in COVID-19. Study summary: Acute and convalescent COVID-19 specimens originated in the United States, Italy and Spain.

In the study's own analysis: From reference gene primer amplification, estimates of nucleated cell counts were derived. Sequenced by immunoSEQ multiplex PCR; TCRdb stores in-frame clones only, minus some. V, J and clone size are taken as reported in that table, and D and trimming were inferred from the DNA itself. The data hold 170,000 or so clones, with around 84% observed a single time. This clone was counted a single time. V shed 1 base, J shed 0 bases, and the junction held 6 bases outside the gene matches. Germline V gene sequence: CDR1 SEHNR, CDR2 FQNEAQ (reference sequence). The CDR3 spans 17 residues.

This TCR came from a man aged 45-65 years with active or convalescent COVID-19. Sequencing used peripheral blood. J is TRBJ1-5 and V is TRBV7-9, with 7 bases aligning to TRBD1. The CDR3 loop reads CASSLDGTAFSNQPQHF. CDR3 in DNA: TGTGCCAGCAGCTTAGACGGGACAGCCTTTAGCAATCAGCCCCAGCATTTT.